This T cell receptor beta chain was recovered during a study of blood T cell repertoires in COVID-19. Data came from immunoSEQ multiplex PCR; TCRdb stores just in-frame clones and leaves some out. The sample holds fewer than 25,000 clones, about 90% seen once. V was clipped by 2 bases and J by 2 bases, with 10 bases between them. Germline CDR1 and CDR2: MNHEY and SMNVEV (reference sequence). CDR3 length: 14 amino acids. V usage is TRBV27 and J usage is TRBJ2-7, with D hard to call. Sequencing input: peripheral blood. The clonotype was recovered from a man aged 65-85 years with acute or convalescent COVID-19. The CDR3 spells CASSLTPGAYEQYF. The CDR3 DNA reads TGTGCCAGCAGTTTAACTCCGGGTGCCTACGAGCAGTACTTC.